Sequencing of this TCR beta chain was carried out in a study of CDR3 diversity in severe acne. TCRdb processed the PCR reads anew with MiXCR; each CDR3 protein has one entry. This table holds more than 70,000 distinct CDR3 sequences, about half found once. This clonotype was detected many times. This TCR was sampled from a male donor with severe acne vulgaris. The sample taken for sequencing was blood.

In DNA, the CDR3 is TGTGCCAGCAGTGGGGGACTAGCGGGGGTTGATTGGGAGCAGTACTTC. Residues: CASSGGLAGVDWEQYF. The chain recombines TRBV2 with TRBJ2-7, with 14 bases fitting TRBD2. The V and J ends lost 4 bases and 7 bases, in that order; junction bases with no gene match: 9. The CDR3 length is 16 residues. Germline CDR1 reads SNHLY; CDR2 reads FYNNEI.